These 23 T cell receptor beta chains share one sample of origin, sequenced in a study of tumor and adjacent non-tumor tissue in lung cancer. No cell sorting was done before RNA was extracted from the tissue. This non-tumor lung sample came from over 3 cm beyond the tumor edge. A modified ARM-PCR protocol with three rounds of nested PCR amplified TCRbeta. One entry per CDR3 protein results from TCRdb running MiXCR on the multiplex PCR reads. The data show roughly 43,000 distinct CDR3 sequences, about three fifths seen once. Sample: distant non-tumor lung tissue. The receptors here all came from a man between 45 and 60 years old with non-small cell lung cancer.

Note on this clonotype: A much larger clone differs from this one at a single base, so this may be a read error. The rearrangement links TRBV28 to TRBJ1-2; the D is unclear. Germline CDR1 reads MDHEN; CDR2 reads SYDVKM. The CDR3 loop spans 14 amino acids. Trimming shortened V by 5 bases and J by 4 bases, and 14 bases separated the two germline ends. CDR3 DNA: TGTGCCAGCAGTCCCCGTGTCTGGCCCTATGGCTACACCTTC. Its protein product is CASSPRVWPYGYTF.

As for this clonotype: A much larger clone sits a single nucleotide away, making a read error possible. The V call is TRBV7-9, the J call TRBJ2-4; D gene ambiguous. Trimming stripped 4 bases from V and 0 bases from J, with 16 bases between. This CDR3 comprises 17 residues. Germline V gene sequence: CDR1 SEHNR, CDR2 FQNEAQ (reference sequence). The CDR3 DNA reads as TGTGCCAGCAGCTCGCAAAGCCCCCAAGCAGCCAAAAACATTCAGTACTTC. Protein sequence: CASSSQSPQAAKNIQYF.

On this clonotype itself: A much bigger clone sits one base away, suggesting this may be a read error. The chain couples TRBV7-9 to TRBJ2-5, with 9 bases fitting TRBD2. Germline V CDR1 and CDR2: SEHNR, FQNEAQ (reference sequence). CDR3 size: 15 residues. The CDR3 region is CASNLGLAVRETRYF. Here the CDR3 DNA reads TGTGCCAGCAACCTGGGACTAGCAGTACGAGAGACCCGGTACTTC.

Comment on this clonotype: A read error may explain this, as a much larger clone is one base away. V usage is TRBV12-3 or TRBV12-4 and J usage is TRBJ2-7; D may be TRBD1 or TRBD2 (5 bases each). Trimming took off 5 bases at V and 7 bases at J, with 12 bases between the two ends. This CDR3 contains 12 residues. Here the CDR3 reads CASSRRGLEQYF. CDR3 nucleotide sequence: TGTGCCAGCAGTCGACGGGGCCTGGAGCAGTACTTC.

In this sample, this clonotype turned up many times. This chain uses TRBV13 with TRBJ1-2; 9 nucleotides agree with TRBD1. CDR3 length: 16 amino acids. Trimming removed 5 bases from V and 1 base from J; junction bases left unmatched: 8. CDR1 and CDR2 (germline): PRHDT, FYEKMQ (reference sequence). CDR3 residues: CASSDSTGGLNYGYTF. The CDR3 DNA reads as TGTGCCAGCAGCGATAGCACAGGGGGCCTTAACTATGGCTACACCTTC.

This clonotype has just a few counts. V gene TRBV2 combines with J gene TRBJ2-7; no definite D call. CDR1 and CDR2 from the germline V gene are SNHLY and FYNNEI. This CDR3 contains 12 residues. V dropped 6 bases and J dropped 2 bases, with 8 bases sitting between them. CDR3 amino acids: CASRVGPYEQYF. The CDR3 coding sequence is TGTGCCAGCAGGGTAGGGCCCTACGAGCAGTACTTC.

This clonotype was counted ten times or more. The chain recombines TRBV5-1 with TRBJ1-6; 7 nucleotides agree with TRBD1. V gave up 4 bases and J gave up 5 bases; unmatched junction bases: 6. CDR3 length: 15 residues. Germline lookup yields CDR1 SGHRS and CDR2 YFSETQ. CDR3 amino acids: CASSMGQRNNSPLHF. DNA of the CDR3: TGCGCCAGCAGCATGGGACAGCGAAATAATTCACCCCTCCACTTT.

The V call is TRBV6-5, the J call TRBJ2-6; no firm D call. The germline V gene has CDR1 MNHEY and CDR2 SVGAGI. Trimming stripped 3 bases from V and 6 bases from J, with 12 bases between. The CDR3 runs to 15 residues. CDR3 sequence: CASSYSSTVANVLTF. The CDR3, as DNA: TGTGCCAGCAGTTATTCAAGTACTGTGGCCAACGTCCTGACTTTC.

Details on this clonotype: The junction and the germline gene differ at one end; a read error may be behind it. The rearrangement links TRBV29-1 to TRBJ2-5, with D possibly being TRBD2 (5 bases). Germline V CDR1 and CDR2: SQVTM, ANQGSEA. The CDR3 is made up of 14 amino acids. The CDR3 DNA reads as TGTAGCGTTGATTCAGCAGGCCCCCAAGAGACCCACTACTTC. It specifies CSVDSAGPQETHYF.

With regard to this clonotype: This may arise from a read error, as a much more abundant clone is one base away. The CDR3 ends on some other residue instead of the conserved phenylalanine or tryptophan, so this is likely a read error. V usage is TRBV6-2 or TRBV6-3 and J usage is TRBJ2-5; 8 bases map to TRBD2. CDR1 MNHEY and CDR2 SVGEGT come from the germline V gene. The CDR3 covers 16 residues. With V trimmed by 6 bases and J by 5 bases, 14 bases remained unmatched. CDR3 bases: TGTGCCAGCAGCCGACAATTCCGGGGGGGCCTGGAGACCCAGTACCTC. Translation gives CASSRQFRGGLETQYL.

Comments on this clonotype: An end of the junction differs from the germline gene, which may be a read error. The CDR3 is CNVELLAGGQNERFF. CDR3 DNA sequence: TGCAACGTCGAACTTCTGGCGGGAGGGCAAAATGAGCGGTTCTTC. J is TRBJ2-1 and V is TRBV29-1; 9 nucleotides align to TRBD2. The CDR3 length is 15 residues. Germline V gives CDR1 SQVTM, CDR2 ANQGSEA.

This clonotype appeared a few times. The chain has TRBV20-1 and TRBJ2-5; D unclear. The germline V and J ends were trimmed by 1 base and 4 bases, with 13 bases remaining between them. Germline V gives CDR1 DFQATT, CDR2 SNEGSKA (reference sequence). The CDR3 is made up of 14 amino acids. The CDR3 DNA follows: TGCAGTGCTAGAGCCCTAGACGGAGCAGAGACCCAGTACTTC. This codes for CSARALDGAETQYF.

Many counts were recorded for this clonotype. CDR3 residues: CSVEDRAGTDTQYF. CDR3 DNA: TGCAGCGTTGAGGACAGGGCTGGCACAGATACGCAGTATTTT. This sequence joins TRBV29-1 and TRBJ2-3, with 8 bases identical to TRBD1. The V and J ends lost 3 bases and 1 base, in that order; junction bases with no gene match: 3. The germline V gene has CDR1 SQVTM and CDR2 ANQGSEA. The CDR3 length is 14 residues.

This chain links TRBV10-3 with TRBJ2-1, with TRBD1 matching over 7 bases. The CDR3 extends over 14 amino acids. The V gene end was trimmed by 4 bases and the J gene end by 0 bases; junction bases not matched to a gene: 0. Germline V gene data show CDR1 as ENHRY and CDR2 as SYGVKD. CDR3 region: CAISGTGSYNEQFF. The CDR3 DNA is TGTGCCATCAGTGGGACAGGCTCCTACAATGAGCAGTTCTTC.

This rearrangement joins TRBV12-3 or TRBV12-4 to TRBJ2-3; D uncertain. The CDR3 length is 15 residues. The germline V and J ends were trimmed by 10 bases and 6 bases, with 23 bases remaining between them. CDR3 sequence reads: CANNQRASPTDTQYF. The CDR3 bases are TGTGCCAACAACCAAAGGGCATCCCCTACCGATACGCAGTATTTT.

For this clonotype: A much larger clone lies a single base off, so this may be a read error. J is TRBJ1-1 and V is TRBV5-1; 7 positions agree with TRBD1. The CDR3 has 14 amino acids. Germline CDR1 reads SGHRS; CDR2 reads YFSETQ. CDR3 in DNA: TGCGCCAGCAGCGAGGGACAGAGGAACACTGTAGCTTTCTTT. It encodes CASSEGQRNTVAFF. Together with reference TRBV5-1 and TRBJ1-1, the CDR3 gives the full variable domain: KAGVTQTPRYLIKTRGQQVTLSCSPISGHRSVSWYQQTPGQGLQFLFEYFSETQRNKGNFPGRFSGRQFSNSRSEMNVSTLELGDSALYLCASSEGQRNTVAFFGQGTRLTVV.

This clonotype was seen repeatedly, ten times or more. V is TRBV7-9 and J is TRBJ2-7, with D perhaps TRBD2 (6 bases). Trimming took off 4 bases at V and 2 bases at J, with 12 bases between the two ends. The length of the CDR3 is 14 residues. Germline V gives CDR1 SEHNR, CDR2 FQNEAQ (reference sequence). Written as DNA, the CDR3 is TGTGCCAGCAGCTGGGGGGACCGCGCCTACGAGCAGTACTTC. Translation gives CASSWGDRAYEQYF.

This clonotype was observed many times. V is TRBV30 and J is TRBJ2-1, with 13 positions matching TRBD2. J gave up 2 bases and V 2 bases, and 12 bases lay outside the gene matches. The germline V gene has CDR1 GTSNPN and CDR2 SVGIG (reference sequence). The CDR3 sequence is 19 residues long. DNA of the CDR3: TGTGCCTGGAGTAACCGACTAGCGGGAGGTGGTCGGGCCTACAATGAGCAGTTCTTC. Translated: CAWSNRLAGGGRAYNEQFF.

The J gene is TRBJ1-4, the V gene TRBV29-1, with D perhaps matching TRBD1 (6 bases). V lost 7 bases to trimming and J lost 3 bases, with 12 bases between them. The CDR3 sequence is 13 residues long. Germline values: CDR1 SQVTM, CDR2 ANQGSEA. The CDR3 DNA sequence: TGCAGCGCGGGGGGCGGTCCTAATGAAAAACTGTTTTTT. Its protein is CSAGGGPNEKLFF.

To note about this clonotype: A read error may explain this, as a much larger clone is one base away. The chain recombines TRBV30 with TRBJ2-7; D is uncertain. From germline, CDR1 is GTSNPN and CDR2 SVGIG (reference sequence). V was trimmed by 8 bases and J by 2 bases, leaving 10 bases between them. The CDR3 covers 11 residues. For the CDR3, the DNA is TGTGCCGCCAGGACGGCCTACGAGCAGTACTTC. Protein sequence: CAARTAYEQYF.

Turning to this clonotype: Compared with germline, one end of the junction differs, possibly owing to a read error. The chain carries TRBV29-1 and TRBJ2-6, with 13 bases lining up with TRBD2. The length of the CDR3 is 15 residues. Germline V gene data show CDR1 as SQVTM and CDR2 as ANQGSEA. This CDR3 reads CNVGTSGTGANVLTF. CDR3 DNA: TGCAACGTTGGGACTAGCGGGACTGGGGCCAACGTCCTGACTTTC.

Details on this clonotype: This may arise from a read error, as a much more abundant clone is one base away. The V call is TRBV7-9, the J call TRBJ1-2, with D uncertain. Looked up from germline, CDR1 is SEHNR and CDR2 is FQNEAQ (reference sequence). This CDR3 comprises 14 residues. The CDR3 nucleotides are TGTGCCAGCAGCTTTGTCCCCGGGAACTATGACTACACCTTC. Amino acid sequence: CASSFVPGNYDYTF.

The table lists this clonotype with many counts. The chain is built from TRBV29-1 and TRBJ1-4; possibly TRBD1 for D (6 bases). The CDR3 is 12 amino acids. V shed 6 bases and J shed 6 bases, with 11 bases lying between them. The germline gives CDR1 SQVTM, CDR2 ANQGSEA. DNA of the CDR3: TGCAGCGTGCAGGGGCCTGATGAAAAACTGTTTTTT. Amino acid sequence: CSVQGPDEKLFF.